Presented here are 19 T cell receptor beta chains from one specimen sequenced in a study of blood T cells in healthy people across ages. Alongside a J-beta primer mix, a sample-barcoded 5' primer served in a second PCR lasting roughly 6 to 11 cycles. TCRdb reanalysed the 5' RACE reads using MiXCR and keeps one entry per CDR3 protein. The profile shows approximately 800,000 distinct CDR3 sequences, around 62% of them singletons. The sequencing input was blood. Receptors originate from a man aged 30 to 45 in good health.

The CDR3 DNA reads as TGTGCCAGCAGTTTTGACAGTAGCGAGCAGTACTTC. This codes for CASSFDSSEQYF. V and J are TRBV28 and TRBJ2-7; tentatively, D is TRBD1 (5 bases). The V and J ends lost 3 bases and 6 bases respectively, with 9 bases between them. Germline assignment: CDR1 MDHEN and CDR2 SYDVKM. There are 12 residues in the CDR3. Variable domain in full (rest from reference TRBV28 and TRBJ2-7): DVKVTQSSRYLVKRTGEKVFLECVQDMDHENMFWYRQDPGLGLRLIYFSYDVKMKEKGDIPEGYSVSREKKERFSLILESASTNQTSMYLCASSFDSSEQYFGPGTRLTVT.

On this clonotype: The junction departs from germline at one end; a sequencing error may be responsible. J is TRBJ2-6 and V is TRBV4-3; no clear D gene. The CDR3 is 18 amino acids. The germline CDR1 and CDR2 sequences are LGHNA and YSLEER. As DNA, the CDR3 is TGCGCCAGCAGCCAAGACACACTACACGTCTCTGGGACCAACGTCCTGACTTTC. The encoded protein is CASSQDTLHVSGTNVLTF.

This clonotype occurred a few times. The gene calls are TRBV7-3 and TRBJ2-2; 7 bases are shared with TRBD1. This CDR3 is built from 15 residues. The V and J ends lost 5 bases and 7 bases, in that order; junction bases with no gene match: 10. Germline CDR1 reads SGHTA; CDR2 reads FQGTGA. DNA of the CDR3: TGTGCCAGCAGCCTTGGGGCAGGGGGTCGCGGGGAGCTGTTTTTT. Its translation: CASSLGAGGRGELFF.

This clonotype was counted once. The CDR3 spells CASSLGFSYSYEQYF. The CDR3 DNA reads TGTGCCAGCAGCCTCGGGTTTTCCTACTCCTACGAGCAGTACTTC. The rearrangement uses TRBV12-3 or TRBV12-4 and TRBJ2-7; D call uncertain. The CDR3 consists of 15 residues. The V gene lost 6 bases and the J gene lost 0 bases, with 15 bases spanning the gap.

This clonotype has more than one count but fewer than ten. CDR3 sequence reads: CSASPRGDTQYF. The CDR3 nucleotides are TGCAGTGCTAGTCCTAGAGGGGATACGCAGTATTTT. This chain links TRBV20-1 with TRBJ2-3; D might be TRBD2 (5 bases). CDR1 and CDR2 from the germline V gene are DFQATT and SNEGSKA (reference sequence). V lost 3 bases to trimming and J lost 6 bases, with 10 bases between them. The CDR3 contains 12 residues.

The rearrangement joins TRBV20-1 to TRBJ1-4, with D possibly TRBD1 on 5 matching bases. V was shortened by 1 base and J by 8 bases, with 14 bases between the two germline ends. The CDR3 contains 14 residues. Germline-derived CDR1 and CDR2 are DFQATT and SNEGSKA (reference sequence). The DNA of the CDR3 is TGCAGTGCTAGAGGAGGGGAGCCATTGGAAAAACTGTTTTTT. It yields the protein CSARGGEPLEKLFF.

This sequence joins TRBV7-6 and TRBJ2-4, with a weak D call TRBD1 (5 bases). The J call is uncertain, as TRBJ2-7 better fits the DNA end. Germline lookup yields CDR1 SGHVS and CDR2 FNYEAQ. The CDR3 length is 14 residues. The CDR3 loop is CASSLGLTAYEQYF. The DNA of the CDR3 is TGTGCCAGCAGCTTAGGGTTGACAGCCTACGAGCAGTACTTC.

The genes are TRBV7-9 and TRBJ1-1; D unresolved. Germline assignment: CDR1 SEHNR and CDR2 FQNEAQ (reference sequence). This CDR3 is 17 amino acids long. V was shortened by 1 base and J by 4 bases, with 19 bases between the two germline ends. DNA of the CDR3: TGTGCCAGCAGCTTAGTGCCACAGACCAAGGCCGGCACTGAAGCTTTCTTT. Its translation is CASSLVPQTKAGTEAFF. Using reference TRBV7-9 and TRBJ1-1 for the parts outside the CDR3, the full variable domain is DTGVSQNPRHKITKRGQNVTFRCDPISEHNRLYWYRQTLGQGPEFLTYFQNEAQLEKSRLLSDRFSAERPKGSFSTLEIQRTEQGDSAMYLCASSLVPQTKAGTEAFFGQGTRLTVV.

This clonotype was recorded only once. The chain links TRBV7-9 to TRBJ2-1, with D possibly matching TRBD1 (6 bases). Trimming stripped 5 bases from V and 5 bases from J, with 16 bases between. This CDR3 region has 15 residues. Germline-derived CDR1 and CDR2 are SEHNR and FQNEAQ (reference sequence). This CDR3 is CASSAIQGRNNEQFF. In nucleotides, the CDR3 is TGTGCCAGCAGCGCTATACAGGGACGGAACAATGAGCAGTTCTTC.

The chain combines TRBV20-1 with TRBJ1-1; D might be TRBD1 (6 bases). The CDR3 consists of 13 residues. Germline V gene sequence: CDR1 DFQATT, CDR2 SNEGSKA (reference sequence). Between the trimmed V and J ends, which lost 3 bases and 4 bases, there was a span of 12 bases. The CDR3 bases are TGCAGTGCTAGGAAAGGGGGAATCACTGAAGCTTTCTTT. This encodes CSARKGGITEAFF.

This clonotype was seen a handful of times. This chain uses TRBV20-1 with TRBJ2-7, with D perhaps matching TRBD1 (5 bases). V lost 5 bases and J 0 bases, leaving 11 bases between the germline ends. Germline V gene sequence: CDR1 DFQATT, CDR2 SNEGSKA (reference sequence). The CDR3 runs 13 residues. The CDR3 sequence is CSASDTPSYEQYF. In DNA form, the CDR3 reads TGCAGTGCTTCGGACACTCCCTCCTACGAGCAGTACTTC.

The chain employs TRBV28 and TRBJ2-6; tentative D call: TRBD1 (6 bases). Germline V gives CDR1 MDHEN, CDR2 SYDVKM. This CDR3 spans 15 amino acids. With 5 bases removed from V and 0 bases from J, the gap between germline ends came to 8 bases. CDR3 nucleotides: TGTGCCAGCAGTACAGGGCGCTCTGGGGCCAACGTCCTGACTTTC. Translation: CASSTGRSGANVLTF.

The V gene is TRBV4-3, the J gene TRBJ2-3; D call uncertain. Germline CDR1 LGHNA, CDR2 YSLEER. V lost 3 bases and J 6 bases, leaving 10 bases between the germline ends. The CDR3 spans 13 residues. The CDR3 reads CASSHENSDTQYF. CDR3 DNA sequence: TGCGCCAGCAGCCACGAAAACTCGGATACGCAGTATTTT.

V is TRBV9 and J is TRBJ2-3, with 8 bases matching TRBD2. V trimming: 2 bases; J trimming: 5 bases; junction bases outside the gene matches: 7. Germline V gene data show CDR1 as SGDLS and CDR2 as YYNGEE. This CDR3 contains 15 residues. Here the CDR3 DNA reads TGTGCCAGCAGCGTTGACGGGGGGGGATTAGATACGCAGTATTTT. Translating gives CASSVDGGGLDTQYF.

This clonotype came up once. The rearrangement links TRBV3-1 to TRBJ1-1; maybe TRBD1 (5 bases). The CDR3 totals 14 residues. From germline, CDR1 is LGHDT and CDR2 YNNKEL (reference sequence). V was cut by 5 bases and J by 0 bases, with 10 bases left in between. This CDR3 is CASSDQGLNTEAFF. The CDR3 DNA is TGTGCCAGCAGCGACCAGGGCCTGAACACTGAAGCTTTCTTT.

The chain recombines TRBV5-1 with TRBJ1-2; 7 nucleotides align to TRBD1. CDR3 length: 13 amino acids. With V trimmed by 4 bases and J by 6 bases, 6 bases remained unmatched. The germline V gene encodes CDR1 SGHRS and CDR2 YFSETQ. The CDR3 spells CASSEFTGDGYTF. Here the CDR3 DNA reads TGCGCCAGCAGCGAATTTACAGGGGATGGCTACACCTTC.

Only one count was recorded for this clonotype. The V call is TRBV7-2, the J call TRBJ1-2; no clear D. The V and J ends lost 1 base and 8 bases respectively, with 14 bases between them. The length of the CDR3 is 14 residues. Germline V gene lookup returns CDR1 SGHTA and CDR2 FQGNSA. The CDR3 nucleotides read TGTGCCAGCAGCTTAGGAGGTCCCCTTGGGGGCTACACCTTC. Its translation: CASSLGGPLGGYTF.

The chain carries TRBV7-2 and TRBJ1-2; perhaps TRBD1 as D (5 bases). V lost 1 base and J 7 bases, leaving 13 bases between the germline ends. Germline values: CDR1 SGHTA, CDR2 FQGNSA. The CDR3 is made up of 14 amino acids. CDR3 bases: TGTGCCAGCAGCTTAGGTGACAGCCTTAGTGGCTACACCTTC. Translation: CASSLGDSLSGYTF.

The chain uses TRBV12-3 or TRBV12-4 and TRBJ2-6; possible D gene TRBD1, 6 bases. V was clipped by 5 bases and J by 2 bases, with 16 bases between them. The CDR3 runs to 17 residues. CDR3 in amino acids: CASSALPGTPGANVLTF. The CDR3 DNA follows: TGTGCCAGCAGTGCCCTCCCGGGGACACCTGGGGCCAACGTCCTGACTTTC.